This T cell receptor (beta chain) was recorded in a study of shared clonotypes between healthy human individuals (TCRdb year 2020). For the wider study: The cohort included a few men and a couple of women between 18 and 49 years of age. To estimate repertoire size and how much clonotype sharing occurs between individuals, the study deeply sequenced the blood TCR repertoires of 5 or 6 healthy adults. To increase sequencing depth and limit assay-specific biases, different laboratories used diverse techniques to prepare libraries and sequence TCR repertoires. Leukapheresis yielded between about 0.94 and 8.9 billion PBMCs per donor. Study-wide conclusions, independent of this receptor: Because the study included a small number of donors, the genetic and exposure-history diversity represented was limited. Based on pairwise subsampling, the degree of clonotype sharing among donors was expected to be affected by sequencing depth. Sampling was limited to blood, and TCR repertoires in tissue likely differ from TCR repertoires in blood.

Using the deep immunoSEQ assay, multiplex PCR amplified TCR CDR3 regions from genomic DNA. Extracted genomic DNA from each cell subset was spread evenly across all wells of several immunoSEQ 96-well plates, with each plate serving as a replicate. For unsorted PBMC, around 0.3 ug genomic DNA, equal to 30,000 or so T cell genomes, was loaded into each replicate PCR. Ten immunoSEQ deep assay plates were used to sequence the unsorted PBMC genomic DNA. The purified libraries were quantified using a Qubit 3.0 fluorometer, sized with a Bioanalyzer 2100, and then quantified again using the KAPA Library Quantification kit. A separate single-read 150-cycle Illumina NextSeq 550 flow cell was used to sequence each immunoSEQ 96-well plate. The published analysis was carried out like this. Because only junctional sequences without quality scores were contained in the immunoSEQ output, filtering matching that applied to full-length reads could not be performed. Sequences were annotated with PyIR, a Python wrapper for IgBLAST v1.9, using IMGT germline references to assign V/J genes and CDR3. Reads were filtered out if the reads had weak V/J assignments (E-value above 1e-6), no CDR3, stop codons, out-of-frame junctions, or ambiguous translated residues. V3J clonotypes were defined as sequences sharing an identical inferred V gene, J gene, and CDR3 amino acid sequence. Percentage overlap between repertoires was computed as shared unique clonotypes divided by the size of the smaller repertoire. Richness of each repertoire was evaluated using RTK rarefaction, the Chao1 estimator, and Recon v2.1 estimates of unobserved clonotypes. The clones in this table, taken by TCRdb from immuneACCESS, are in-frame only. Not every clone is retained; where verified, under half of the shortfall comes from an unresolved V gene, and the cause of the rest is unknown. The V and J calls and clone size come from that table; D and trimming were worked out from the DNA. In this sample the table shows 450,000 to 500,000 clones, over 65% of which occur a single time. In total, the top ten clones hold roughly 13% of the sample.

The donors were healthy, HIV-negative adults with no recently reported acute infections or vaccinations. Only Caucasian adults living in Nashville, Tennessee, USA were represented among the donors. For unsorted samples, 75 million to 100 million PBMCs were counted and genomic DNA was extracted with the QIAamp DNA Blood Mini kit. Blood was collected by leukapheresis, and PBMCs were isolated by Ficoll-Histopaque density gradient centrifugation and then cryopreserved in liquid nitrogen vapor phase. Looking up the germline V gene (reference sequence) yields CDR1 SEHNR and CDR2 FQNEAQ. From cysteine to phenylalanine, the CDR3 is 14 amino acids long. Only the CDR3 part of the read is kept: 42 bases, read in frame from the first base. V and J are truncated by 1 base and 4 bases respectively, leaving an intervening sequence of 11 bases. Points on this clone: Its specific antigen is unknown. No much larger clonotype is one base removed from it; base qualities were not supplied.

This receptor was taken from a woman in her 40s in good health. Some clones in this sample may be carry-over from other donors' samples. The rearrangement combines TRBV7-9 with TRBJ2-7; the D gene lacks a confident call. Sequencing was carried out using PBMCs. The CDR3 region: CASSLVENGYEQYF. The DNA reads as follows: TGTGCCAGCAGCTTAGTGGAAAATGGGTACGAGCAGTACTTC.